This entry describes one T cell receptor beta chain. This record comes from a study of blood T cell repertoires in COVID-19. Whole-study context: COVID-19 samples, acute and convalescent, were from the United States, Italy and Spain. The cDNA or gDNA used as material had been derived from T cells, B-cell-depleted T cells, or PBMCs.

In the authors' methods: Reference gene primer amplification gave estimated nucleated cell counts. The protocol was immunoSEQ multiplex PCR, while the TCRdb copy is restricted to in-frame clones and leaves out a portion. V and J calls and clone size are given by that table; D and trimming were obtained from the DNA. The sample records 130,000 to 150,000 clones, 85% to 90% being singletons. V was cut by 1 base and J by 6 bases, with 7 bases left in between. CDR3 length: 13 amino acids. The TCR sequence derives from a man in his forties or fifties who had recovered from COVID-19. The sequenced sample consisted of peripheral blood. The chain combines TRBV12-3 or TRBV12-4 with TRBJ2-1; weak D call: TRBD1 (5 bases). Here the CDR3 DNA reads TGTGCCAGCAGTTTAGGACAGTTCAATGAGCAGTTCTTC. Translation: CASSLGQFNEQFF.